What follows is one T cell receptor (beta chain) and its context. TCR beta CDR3 regions were amplified from RNA. In the first-round RT-PCR of the TCR CDR3, the HTBI primer set was used. Using its own MiXCR run on the multiplex PCR reads, TCRdb lists one record per CDR3 protein. The table lists around 570,000 distinct CDR3 sequences, just under 20% of them singletons, with approximately 48% in the top ten. The data belong to a study of T cells in Graves' hyperthyroidism and ophthalmopathy. Germline V CDR1 and CDR2: MNHEY, SMNVEV (reference sequence). This CDR3 contains 13 residues. The V and J ends lost 5 bases and 4 bases respectively, with 9 bases between them.

The sequence was collected from a man aged 35-49 years with Graves' ophthalmopathy. Sample: blood. The chain couples TRBV27 to TRBJ2-1; D possibly corresponds to TRBD1 (6 bases). The CDR3 sequence: CASSARGYNEQFF. CDR3 DNA sequence: TGTGCCAGCAGTGCAAGGGGGTACAATGAGCAGTTCTTC.